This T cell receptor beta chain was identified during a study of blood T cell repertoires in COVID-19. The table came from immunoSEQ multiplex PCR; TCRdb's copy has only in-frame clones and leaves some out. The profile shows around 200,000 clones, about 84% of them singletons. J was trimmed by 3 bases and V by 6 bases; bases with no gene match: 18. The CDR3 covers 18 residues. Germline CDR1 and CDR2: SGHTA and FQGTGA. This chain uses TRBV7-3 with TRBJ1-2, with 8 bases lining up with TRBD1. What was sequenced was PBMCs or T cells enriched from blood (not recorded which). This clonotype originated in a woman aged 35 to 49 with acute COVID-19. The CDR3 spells CASSPQGGWSFLDYGYTF. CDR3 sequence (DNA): TGTGCCAGCAGTCCACAGGGGGGATGGAGTTTTTTGGACTATGGCTACACCTTC.